This T cell receptor (beta chain) was sequenced during a study of immune characterization of retroperitoneal liposarcoma. TCRdb ran MiXCR on the PCR reads and lists one entry per CDR3 protein. The table shows 7,700 or so distinct CDR3 sequences, with under 30% occurring only once. With 7 bases removed from V and 3 bases from J, the gap between germline ends came to 13 bases. The germline V gene has CDR1 SGHTA and CDR2 FQGNSA. The CDR3 length is 14 residues. This clonotype was counted between two and nine times. This sequence originates from a male donor with retroperitoneal liposarcoma. The chain links TRBV7-2 to TRBJ2-1, with D possibly being TRBD2 (5 bases). The sequenced sample consisted of blood. In DNA form, the CDR3 reads TGTGCCAGCACCTTTCGGACTTTCTACAATGAGCAGTTCTTC. Encoded protein: CASTFRTFYNEQFF.